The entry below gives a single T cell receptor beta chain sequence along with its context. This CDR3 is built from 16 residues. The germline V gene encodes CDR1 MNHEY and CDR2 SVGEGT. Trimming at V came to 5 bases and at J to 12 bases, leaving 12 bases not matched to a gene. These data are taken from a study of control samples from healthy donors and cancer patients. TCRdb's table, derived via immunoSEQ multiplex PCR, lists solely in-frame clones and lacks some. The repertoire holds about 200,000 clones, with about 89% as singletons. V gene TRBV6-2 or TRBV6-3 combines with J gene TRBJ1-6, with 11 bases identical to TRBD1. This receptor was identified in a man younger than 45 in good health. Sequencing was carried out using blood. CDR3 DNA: TGTGCCAGCAGTGTACACTCCGGGACAGGGGGAGAACCCCTCCACTTT. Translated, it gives CASSVHSGTGGEPLHF.